The present TCR beta chain was sequenced within a study of CXCR3-negative and CXCR3-positive naive CD8 T cells. Findings and caveats of the study: The level of CXCR3 expression partially decreased after cryopreservation; the majority of assays used fresh PBMCs. Within a donor, both naive subsets shared TRBV-TRBJ usage, unlike memory cells. Comparably high diversity was seen in both naive subsets, and much lower diversity in memory CD8+ cells. CXCR3-positive naive cells carried more hydrophobic TRB CDR3s than CXCR3-negative naive cells did.

The germline CDR1 and CDR2 sequences are SNHLY and FYNNEI. There are 17 residues in the CDR3. As for this clonotype: Its antigen is as yet unknown.

Carrying UMI labels, the TRB cDNA libraries were prepared through 5' RACE. No DNA is given; TCRdb re-called the 5' RACE reads and lists each CDR3 protein once. Across about 120,000 distinct CDR3 sequences, the top ten clones capture 0.35% to 0.4% of the sample. Within the CD8+ T cell compartment, naive cells were CD45RO-CCR7+CD27+CD95-. Material for sequencing was naive CXCR3+ CD8+ T cells from blood. Subset: CD45RO-CCR7+CD27+CD95- naive CD8+ T cells expressing CXCR3 (TNR3+). The chain employs TRBV2 and TRBJ2-1; with no DNA, the TCRdb D assignment of TRBD2 cannot be verified. The source is a human donor in good health. Some clones in this sample may be carry-over from other donors' samples. CDR3 in amino acids: CASRARHSGGLHNEQFF.